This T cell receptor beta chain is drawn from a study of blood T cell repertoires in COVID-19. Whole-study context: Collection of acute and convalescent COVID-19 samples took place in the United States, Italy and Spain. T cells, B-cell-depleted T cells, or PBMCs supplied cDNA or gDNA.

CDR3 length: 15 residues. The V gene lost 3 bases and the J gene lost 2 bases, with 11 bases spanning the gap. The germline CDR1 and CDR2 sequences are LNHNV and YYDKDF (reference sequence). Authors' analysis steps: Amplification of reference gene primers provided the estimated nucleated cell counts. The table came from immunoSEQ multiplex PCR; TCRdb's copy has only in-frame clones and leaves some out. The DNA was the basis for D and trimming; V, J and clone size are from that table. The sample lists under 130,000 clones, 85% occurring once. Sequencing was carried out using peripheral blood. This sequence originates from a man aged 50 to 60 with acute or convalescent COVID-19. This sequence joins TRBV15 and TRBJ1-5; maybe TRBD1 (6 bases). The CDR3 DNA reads TGTGCCACCAGCAGCGCAGGGGACGGCAATCAGCCCCAGCATTTT. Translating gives CATSSAGDGNQPQHF.